This T cell receptor beta chain emerged from a study of blood T cells in healthy people across ages. Study results and caveats: Whereas aged donors had fewer naive CD4+ cells, long-lived donors had more of them and higher diversity. A roughly linear age-dependent decrease characterized TCR beta diversity per million T cells.

Concerning this clonotype itself: No antigen is known for it.

The donors, aged roughly 6 to 95, were healthy Caucasians from Russia. Isolated PBMCs totaled at least 6 million in each sample. A sample-barcoded 5' primer and a J-beta primer mix were used in a second PCR of roughly 7 to 11 cycles. TCRdb passed the 5' RACE reads through MiXCR, listing each CDR3 protein once. The repertoire has about 1.5 million distinct CDR3 sequences, 42% of them found once; the top ten carry 7.9%. This TCR was recovered from a woman in her late teens or twenties in good health. Material for sequencing was blood.

The CDR3 nucleotides are TGTGCCAGCAGCTTAGTAGGGACTAGCGTGGAGACCCAGTACTTC. It translates to CASSLVGTSVETQYF. V is TRBV7-9 and J is TRBJ2-7; TRBD2 aligns across 10 bases. The end of the DNA is better explained by TRBJ2-5, so the J call may be wrong. The germline V gene has CDR1 SEHNR and CDR2 FQNEAQ (reference sequence). The CDR3 is made up of 15 amino acids.